This T cell receptor (beta chain) was recorded in a study of blood T cell repertoires in COVID-19. Across the whole study: The United States, Italy and Spain provided the acute and convalescent COVID-19 samples. The analysed material was cDNA or gDNA that came from T cells, B-cell-depleted T cells, or PBMCs.

The J segment lost 3 bases and the V segment lost 6 bases, leaving 2 bases of the junction unmatched. The CDR3 spans 12 residues. This clone occurred a few times. As processed by the authors: Reference gene primer amplification gave nucleated cell count estimates. The protocol was immunoSEQ multiplex PCR, while the TCRdb copy is restricted to in-frame clones and leaves out a portion. V, J and clone size are those of that table, while D and trimming were read from the DNA. The sample has around 75,000 clones, around 90% seen once. The chain is built from TRBV12-3 or TRBV12-4 and TRBJ2-7, with 7 bases fitting TRBD2. Sample: peripheral blood. This sequence was found in a man aged 50 to 59 with acute or convalescent COVID-19. CDR3: CASSPGGYEQYF. DNA for the CDR3: TGTGCCAGCAGCCCGGGGGGCTACGAGCAGTACTTC.